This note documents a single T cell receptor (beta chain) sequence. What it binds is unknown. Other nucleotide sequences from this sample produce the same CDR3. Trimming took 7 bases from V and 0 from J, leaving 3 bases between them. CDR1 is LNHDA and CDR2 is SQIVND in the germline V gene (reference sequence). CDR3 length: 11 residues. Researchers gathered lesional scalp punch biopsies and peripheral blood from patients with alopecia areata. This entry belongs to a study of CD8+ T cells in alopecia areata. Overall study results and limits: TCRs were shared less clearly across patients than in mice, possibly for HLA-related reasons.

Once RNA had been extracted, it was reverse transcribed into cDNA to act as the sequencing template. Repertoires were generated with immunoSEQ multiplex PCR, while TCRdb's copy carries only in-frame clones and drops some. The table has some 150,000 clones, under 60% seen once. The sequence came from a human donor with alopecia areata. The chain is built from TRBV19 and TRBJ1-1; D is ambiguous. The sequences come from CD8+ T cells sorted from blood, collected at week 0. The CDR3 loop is CASTVNTEAFF. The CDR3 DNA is TGTGCCAGTACCGTGAACACTGAAGCTTTCTTT.